Below, one T cell receptor beta chain is given with its context. This clone has more than one count but fewer than ten. No cognate antigen has been identified for it. Per-nucleotide qualities are absent, and no much larger clonotype sits a single base away. The immunoSEQ Assay, a bias-controlled multiplex PCR, was used to amplify TCRbeta CDR3 regions from genomic DNA. As for the original processing: The number of nucleated cells in each sample was estimated from the amplification of reference gene primers within the assay. Sequence reads were collapsed and filtered to measure the absolute abundance of every unique TCRbeta CDR3 rearrangement. For each sample, productive Simpson clonality was calculated by taking the square root of Simpson's diversity index across productive rearrangements. TCRdb retrieved this table from immuneACCESS and kept in-frame rearrangements only. Not all clones are present; in checked studies, unresolved V genes account for under half, and no reason is known for the remainder. The D gene and trimming were derived from the DNA, and the V and J assignments and clone size from that table. In this sample the table shows a few hundred thousand clones, about four fifths of which occur a single time. Together, the top ten hold about 6.6% of the sample.

Participants in the prospective study were enrolled through a virtual design, were aged about 18 to 89 years, and lived in about two dozen United States geographic areas. To assign participants to cohorts, the prospective study relied on clinical history that participants themselves reported in a screening survey and a study questionnaire. ImmuneRACE Cohort 3 recovered participants were defined by two consecutive negative NP/OP PCR tests, healthcare professional clearance, or symptom resolution. Mobile phlebotomists in the prospective study collected whole blood, serum and a nasopharyngeal or oropharyngeal swab from every participant. Over a roughly 2-month period, participants in the prospective study had the option of providing additional blood draws and questionnaires. Before DNA extraction, blood samples from the prospective study were shipped at room temperature or frozen. The data belong to a study of blood T cell repertoires in COVID-19 (dated by TCRdb to the early 2020s). With respect to the entire study: Samples covering the acute and convalescent phases of COVID-19 were provided by collaborators in the United States, Italy and Spain. The prospective study material was composed of cDNA or gDNA derived from T cells, B-cell-depleted T cells, or PBMCs. Deeply sampled blood TCRbeta repertoires from subjects exposed to, actively infected with, or recovered from COVID-19 were included in the dataset. The repertoires were released in a freely available public database intended as a resource for research on the immune response to SARS-CoV-2. Samples came from the ongoing ImmuneRACE study (first 160 participants) plus 1,254 subjects from 6 global collaborators. Nearly every sample came with metadata listing a de-identified subject ID, COVID-19 status, age in years and sex. Where HLA class I and class II types were available, the types were taken from metadata supplied by the sample provider, not from assay-based typing. Broad study findings and their caveats: The amount of clinical and demographic metadata varied by source and participant and was provided uncurated.

The material sequenced was PBMCs or T cells enriched from blood (not recorded which). The receptor was isolated from a woman between 40 and 55 years old who had recovered from COVID-19.

The CDR3 region: CASSQTGTGGYNEQFF. At the DNA level, the sequence is TGTGCCAGCAGCCAAACCGGGACAGGGGGTTACAATGAGCAGTTCTTC. Recombination linked TRBV14 to TRBJ2-1; 11 nucleotides in the junction match TRBD1. The CDR3 runs 16 amino acids, cysteine and phenylalanine included. Only CDR3 DNA remains: 48 bases, in frame from the first base. In the germline V gene, CDR1 corresponds to SGHDN and CDR2 to FVKESK. Relative to germline, V is missing 2 bases and J is missing 4 bases, with 4 bases of the junction outside any gene match.